This TCR beta chain was sequenced for a study of Ad26.COV2.S vaccination and SARS-CoV-2 variants. Study information: COV1001, an Ad26.COV2.S trial, supplied this vaccine-arm donor.

The table came from immunoSEQ multiplex PCR; TCRdb's copy has only in-frame clones and leaves some out. The data contain about 440,000 clones, less than 95% of them seen just once; the ten biggest clones take up about 4.4%. The CDR3 loop spans 18 amino acids. V lost 4 bases and J lost 4; bases outside the gene matches: 14. Looked up from germline, CDR1 is SGHDT and CDR2 is YYEEEE. Treatment defined: roughly 19 received Ad26.COV2.S at low or high dose, single or two shots; 5 received placebo; per-sample allocation not given. The study sampled participants on day 63 after the first vaccine or placebo injection.

The rearrangement joins TRBV5-6 to TRBJ2-6, with TRBD1 matching over 7 bases. The source is a person aged 18-60 years who received the Ad26.COV2.S COVID-19 vaccine or a placebo. The sequencing here drew on peripheral blood, taken in a trial of Ad26.COV2.S vaccine versus placebo. CDR3 sequence reads: CASSAVGDRLAGANVLTF. CDR3 coding DNA: TGTGCCAGCAGCGCAGTCGGGGACAGACTCGCGGGGGCCAACGTCCTGACTTTC.